What follows describes a single T cell receptor (beta chain). The assay was immunoSEQ multiplex PCR, and TCRdb's table has in-frame clones only and misses some. In the table there are 93,000 or so clones, roughly 84% of which are singletons. Germline V gives CDR1 DFQATT, CDR2 SNEGSKA (reference sequence). The CDR3 length is 16 residues. Trimming removed 3 bases from V and 0 bases from J; junction bases left unmatched: 8. These data are taken from a study of blood T cell repertoires in COVID-19. The rearrangement uses TRBV20-1 and TRBJ2-3, with TRBD2 identical over 8 bases. The receptor comes from a human donor in a cohort sampled during active or convalescent COVID-19. Input material: peripheral blood. CDR3 protein: CSASLASGSSTDTQYF. The CDR3, as DNA: TGCAGTGCTAGTTTGGCTAGCGGGTCTAGCACAGATACGCAGTATTTT.